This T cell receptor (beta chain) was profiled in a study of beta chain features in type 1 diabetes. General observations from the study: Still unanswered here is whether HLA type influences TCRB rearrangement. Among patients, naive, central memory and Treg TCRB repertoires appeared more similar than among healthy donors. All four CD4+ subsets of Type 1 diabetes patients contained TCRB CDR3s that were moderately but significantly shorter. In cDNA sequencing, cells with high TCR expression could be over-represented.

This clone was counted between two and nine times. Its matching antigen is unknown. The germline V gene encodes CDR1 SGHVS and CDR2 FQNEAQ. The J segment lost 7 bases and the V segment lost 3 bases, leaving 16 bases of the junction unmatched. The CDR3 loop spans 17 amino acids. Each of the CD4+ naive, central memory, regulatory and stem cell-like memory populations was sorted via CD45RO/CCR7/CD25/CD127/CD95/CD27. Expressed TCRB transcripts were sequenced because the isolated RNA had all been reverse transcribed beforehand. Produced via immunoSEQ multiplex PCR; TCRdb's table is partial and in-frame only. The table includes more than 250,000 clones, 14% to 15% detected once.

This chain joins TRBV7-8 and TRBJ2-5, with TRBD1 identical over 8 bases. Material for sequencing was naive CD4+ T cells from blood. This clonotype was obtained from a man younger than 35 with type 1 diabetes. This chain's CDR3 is CASSFYPSGQVPGTQYF. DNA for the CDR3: TGTGCCAGCAGCTTCTATCCTTCGGGACAGGTCCCAGGGACCCAGTACTTC.